This T cell receptor (beta chain) was identified in a study of blood T cell repertoires in COVID-19. About the research overall: Acute and convalescent COVID-19 samples came from the United States, Italy and Spain.

Trimming left V 4 bases short and J 4 bases short, with 15 bases between. There are 14 residues in the CDR3. The germline CDR1 and CDR2 sequences are SGHRS and YFSETQ. This clone has only a few counts. Clones were sequenced by immunoSEQ multiplex PCR, and TCRdb holds only the in-frame ones, with some missing. The profile shows 90,000 to 130,000 clones, around nine tenths of them singletons. Input material: peripheral blood. The V call is TRBV5-1, the J call TRBJ2-7, with a tentative D call TRBD2 (6 bases). The source of this sequence is a man aged 35 to 55 with acute or convalescent COVID-19. The DNA for the CDR3 is TGCGCCAGCAGCCCGGGAGATTTGGAGTACGAGCAGTACTTC. This translates into CASSPGDLEYEQYF.